Listed below are T cell receptor beta chains from one sample, sequenced in a study of blood T cell repertoires in COVID-19. The protocol was immunoSEQ multiplex PCR, while the TCRdb copy is restricted to in-frame clones and leaves out a portion. This sample has more than 60,000 clones; about 88% occur once, and the top ten carry around a sixth. Sequenced input: peripheral blood. The source is an elderly woman with active or convalescent COVID-19. The CDR3 runs from the conserved cysteine through the conserved F or W. Each record gives: J gene, clone size, D gene, V gene, CDR3 protein, CDR3 DNA. A D gene is named only where the DNA matches it firmly. Not all rows give a size; the values are once, few, many and, for expanded clones, a class.

>TRBJ1-2|once|-|TRBV25-1
CASSIYYGYTF
TGTGCCAGCAGCATTTACTATGGCTACACCTTC
>TRBJ2-3|-|-|TRBV25-1
CASSVSTDTQYF
TGTGCCAGCAGTGTGTCTACAGATACGCAGTATTTT
>TRBJ1-1|-|TRBD1|TRBV19
CASSGQGAATEAFF
TGTGCCAGTAGTGGACAGGGGGCGGCCACTGAAGCTTTCTTT
>TRBJ2-3|once|TRBD2|TRBV7-2
CASSLSSTSGGTDTQYF
TGTGCCAGCAGCCTAAGCTCCACTAGCGGTGGCACAGATACGCAGTATTTT
>TRBJ2-7|once|TRBD1|TRBV12-3/TRBV12-4
CASGAGGLNEQYF
TGTGCCAGCGGGGCAGGGGGCCTTAACGAGCAGTACTTC
>TRBJ1-1|-|-|TRBV5-6
CASSFMNTEAFF
TGTGCCAGCAGCTTTATGAACACTGAAGCTTTCTTT
>TRBJ1-1|-|TRBD1|TRBV7-9
CASSSLRGKAEAFF
TGTGCCAGCAGCTCACTCAGGGGGAAGGCTGAAGCTTTCTTT
>TRBJ1-6|-|TRBD1|TRBV6-1
CASSDQGAQNSPLHF
TGTGCCAGCAGTGATCAGGGGGCTCAAAATTCACCCCTCCACTTT
>TRBJ1-1|-|TRBD1|TRBV12-3/TRBV12-4
CASRRQGNTEAFF
TGTGCCAGCAGAAGACAGGGGAACACTGAAGCTTTCTTT
>TRBJ1-2|-|TRBD1|TRBV28
CASKLDRLTGNYGYTF
TGTGCCAGCAAACTGGACAGGCTGACAGGTAACTATGGCTACACCTTC
>TRBJ2-7|-|-|TRBV28
CASSPRESEQYF
TGTGCCAGCAGTCCCCGGGAAAGCGAGCAGTACTTC
>TRBJ2-5|-|TRBD1|TRBV6-5
CASRDRVETQYF
TGTGCCAGCAGAGACAGGGTAGAGACCCAGTACTTC
>TRBJ1-4|once|TRBD1|TRBV28
CASSLSRGRGNEKLFF
TGTGCCAGCAGTTTATCCAGGGGGCGGGGTAATGAAAAACTGTTTTTT
>TRBJ2-1|-|-|TRBV14
CASRGARGEQFF
TGTGCCAGCAGGGGGGCCAGGGGTGAGCAGTTCTTC
>TRBJ2-7|-|-|TRBV5-6
CASSLGSGYEQYF
TGTGCCAGCAGCTTGGGGTCCGGGTACGAGCAGTACTTC
>TRBJ2-7|once|TRBD1|TRBV6-2/TRBV6-3
CASSYSKGQGTLYEQYF
TGTGCCAGCAGTTACTCGAAGGGACAGGGAACCCTCTACGAGCAGTACTTC
>TRBJ1-3|once|-|TRBV27
CASSLKRAGNTIYF
TGTGCCAGCAGTTTAAAACGAGCTGGAAACACCATATATTTT
>TRBJ1-3|-|-|TRBV4-2
CASSQGQNSGNTIYF
TGTGCCAGCAGCCAGGGGCAGAACTCTGGAAACACCATATATTTT
>TRBJ1-2|-|-|TRBV7-9
CASSRQSGRLDGYTF
TGTGCCAGCAGCCGACAATCAGGGAGGCTTGATGGCTACACCTTC
>TRBJ2-6|-|-|TRBV13
CASSVMGANVLTF
TGTGCCAGCAGCGTAATGGGGGCCAACGTCCTGACTTTC
>TRBJ2-5|-|-|TRBV28
CASSFSPLAETQYF
TGTGCCAGCAGTTTTTCCCCCTTAGCAGAGACCCAGTACTTC
>TRBJ2-7|-|TRBD1|TRBV27
CASSLGLKARGPYEQYF
TGTGCCAGCAGTTTAGGATTGAAGGCCAGGGGGCCTTACGAGCAGTACTTC
>TRBJ1-6|-|-|TRBV7-2
CASSTSSYNSPLHF
TGTGCCAGCAGCACGAGCTCCTATAATTCACCCCTCCACTTT
>TRBJ1-1|-|-|TRBV9
CASSVEVTGNTEAFF
TGTGCCAGCAGCGTAGAGGTGACAGGGAACACTGAAGCTTTCTTT
>TRBJ2-6|-|TRBD1|TRBV28
CASRAGTGVLGANVLTF
TGTGCCAGCAGGGCCGGGACAGGGGTTTTGGGGGCCAACGTCCTGACTTTC
>TRBJ2-3|once|-|TRBV18
CASSPGGARETDTQYF
TGTGCCAGCTCCCCCGGTGGGGCCCGTGAGACAGATACGCAGTATTTT
>TRBJ2-1|-|TRBD2|TRBV5-1
CASSLVPDPGGGPYNEQFF
TGCGCCAGCAGCTTGGTCCCAGATCCCGGGGGGGGACCTTACAATGAGCAGTTCTTC
>TRBJ2-2|-|TRBD1|TRBV4-1
CASSQGARTGVTGELFF
TGCGCCAGCAGCCAAGGTGCAAGGACAGGAGTCACCGGGGAGCTGTTTTTT
>TRBJ1-5|-|-|TRBV27
CASSFQGSDQPQHF
TGTGCCAGCAGTTTTCAGGGATCAGATCAGCCCCAGCATTTT
>TRBJ1-5|-|-|TRBV7-8
CASSPLGARDQPQHF
TGTGCCAGCAGTCCGCTAGGGGCCCGTGATCAGCCCCAGCATTTT
>TRBJ1-4|-|TRBD1|TRBV2
CASSERDRAPRNEKLFF
TGTGCCAGCAGTGAACGGGACAGGGCCCCTCGAAATGAAAAACTGTTTTTT
>TRBJ2-1|-|TRBD2|TRBV6-4
CASSPLAGGYNEQFF
TGTGCCAGCAGCCCACTAGCGGGGGGCTACAATGAGCAGTTCTTC
>TRBJ1-5|-|-|TRBV19
CASSIDNFREDQPQHF
TGTGCCAGTAGTATAGATAATTTTCGGGAAGATCAGCCCCAGCATTTT
>TRBJ1-5|-|TRBD1|TRBV28
CASSGDSLGPQHF
TGTGCCAGCAGTGGGGACAGTCTCGGGCCCCAGCATTTT
>TRBJ2-7|-|TRBD1|TRBV6-2/TRBV6-3
CASSYPGSDRGDSYEQYF
TGTGCCAGCAGTTACCCCGGATCTGACAGGGGCGACTCCTACGAGCAGTACTTC
>TRBJ1-2|-|-|TRBV7-9
CASTLGDANYGYTF
TGTGCCAGCACCCTAGGTGACGCTAACTATGGCTACACCTTC
>TRBJ2-1|-|TRBD2|TRBV19
CASSAGTSGVSEQFF
TGTGCCAGTAGTGCGGGGACTAGCGGGGTATCTGAGCAGTTCTTC
>TRBJ2-7|-|TRBD2|TRBV11-2
CASSLGAGGYEQYF
TGTGCCAGCAGCTTGGGAGCGGGGGGGTACGAGCAGTACTTC
>TRBJ1-2|-|TRBD1|TRBV6-2/TRBV6-3
CASSYGTVNYGYTF
TGTGCCAGCAGTTATGGGACAGTTAACTATGGCTACACCTTC
>TRBJ2-7|-|TRBD1|TRBV18
CASSSTRDRGNEQYF
TGTGCCAGCTCATCAACTCGGGACAGGGGTAACGAGCAGTACTTC
>TRBJ1-4|-|TRBD1|TRBV27
CASSLIGTGDEKLFF
TGTGCCAGCAGTTTAATTGGGACAGGGGATGAAAAACTGTTTTTT
>TRBJ2-2|few|-|TRBV5-4
CASSFLGVTGELFF
TGTGCCAGCAGCTTTTTAGGGGTCACCGGGGAGCTGTTTTTT
>TRBJ2-7|-|TRBD2|TRBV5-4
CASSTPPRGGEQYF
TGTGCCAGCAGCACCCCGCCGCGGGGGGGCGAGCAGTACTTC
>TRBJ2-7|-|TRBD1|TRBV5-1
CASSIGQGAGYEQYF
TGCGCCAGCAGCATTGGACAGGGGGCGGGCTACGAGCAGTACTTC
>TRBJ2-4|once|TRBD1|TRBV5-1
CASSPSGTESIQYF
TGCGCCAGCAGCCCGTCCGGGACAGAAAGCATTCAGTACTTC
>TRBJ2-7|-|-|TRBV24-1
CATSAGGTAGEQYF
TGTGCCACCAGTGCCGGAGGGACGGCAGGGGAGCAGTACTTC
>TRBJ1-2|-|-|TRBV7-9
CASSSERGNYGYTF
TGTGCCAGCAGCTCGGAACGGGGTAACTATGGCTACACCTTC
>TRBJ1-2|once|-|TRBV14
CASSQFRGFSVDYGYTF
TGTGCCAGCAGCCAATTCAGGGGCTTCTCCGTAGACTATGGCTACACCTTC
>TRBJ1-2|-|TRBD1|TRBV4-3
CASSLTGGSGYGYTF
TGCGCCAGCAGCCTGACAGGGGGGAGTGGCTATGGCTACACCTTC
>TRBJ2-1|-|-|TRBV29-1
CSVVEAFNEQFF
TGCAGCGTTGTAGAAGCTTTCAATGAGCAGTTCTTC
>TRBJ2-1|-|-|TRBV18
CASSPSTGTHEQFF
TGTGCCAGCTCACCGTCGACAGGTACCCATGAGCAGTTCTTC
>TRBJ1-5|-|-|TRBV24-1
CATSGRQFNQPQHF
TGTGCCACCAGTGGACGACAGTTTAATCAGCCCCAGCATTTT
>TRBJ1-1|-|-|TRBV25-1
CASSELTANTEAFF
TGTGCCAGCAGTGAGCTGACAGCGAACACTGAAGCTTTCTTT
>TRBJ2-3|-|TRBD2|TRBV7-2
CASSSVAGGDTDTQYF
TGTGCCAGCAGCTCGGTAGCGGGGGGGGACACAGATACGCAGTATTTT
>TRBJ2-2|-|TRBD1|TRBV27
CASSFRPGQGIPGELFF
TGTGCCAGCAGTTTCCGTCCGGGACAGGGGATTCCCGGGGAGCTGTTTTTT
>TRBJ1-4|-|-|TRBV2
CASRGREATNEKLFF
TGTGCCAGCAGGGGGAGGGAGGCAACTAATGAAAAACTGTTTTTT
>TRBJ2-1|-|-|TRBV7-9
CASSLEPPTGYNEQFF
TGTGCCAGCAGCTTAGAACCCCCGACAGGTTACAATGAGCAGTTCTTC
>TRBJ1-6|few|TRBD1|TRBV3-1/TRBV3-2
CASSQADRFNSPLHF
TGTGCCAGCAGCCAAGCGGACAGGTTTAATTCACCCCTCCACTTT
>TRBJ1-1|-|-|TRBV14
CASSLAQGTEAFF
TGTGCCAGCAGCCTAGCACAGGGCACTGAAGCTTTCTTT
>TRBJ1-5|-|-|TRBV5-5
CASSLVAGGGQPQHF
TGTGCCAGCAGCTTGGTCGCGGGGGGAGGGCAGCCCCAGCATTTT